The source of this T cell receptor beta chain is a study of blood T cell repertoires in COVID-19. Study summary: Donors in the United States, Italy and Spain gave samples during acute or convalescent COVID-19. T cells, B-cell-depleted T cells, or PBMCs provided the cDNA or gDNA that served as material.

A word on this clone: Other DNA sequences in the sample encode the same CDR3.

As handled by the study authors: Estimates of nucleated cell counts were drawn from the amplification of reference gene primers. Data came from immunoSEQ multiplex PCR; TCRdb stores just in-frame clones and leaves some out. From that table come the V and J calls and clone size; the DNA was used to work out D and trimming. The sample has under 350,000 clones; approximately 85% are singletons. The clonotype originates from an older woman with acute or convalescent COVID-19. Material: peripheral blood.

The CDR3 nucleotides read TGTGCCAGCAGGTCTGGACGGGGGGGGACAGCGGGGGGTTCCTACGAGCAGTACTTC. Its translation: CASRSGRGGTAGGSYEQYF. The chain employs TRBV11-2 and TRBJ2-7, with 9 bases matching TRBD2. Germline trimming cut 6 bases from V and 1 base from J; bases unmatched to any gene: 19. Germline CDR1 SGHAT, CDR2 FQNNGV. This CDR3 is built from 19 residues.